This entry concerns a single TCR beta chain. The CDR3 loop spans 17 amino acids. After removal of 3 bases from V and 0 bases from J, the junction contained 9 bases not matched to a gene. Germline-derived CDR1 and CDR2 are SGHTA and FQGNSA. The protocol was immunoSEQ multiplex PCR, while the TCRdb copy is restricted to in-frame clones and leaves out a portion. The table records under 45,000 clones, about nine tenths of them present only once. This entry belongs to a study of blood T cell repertoires in COVID-19. This receptor was identified in a woman older than 75 in a cohort sampled during active or convalescent COVID-19. The chain uses TRBV7-2 and TRBJ2-3; 7 bases line up with TRBD1. The sample taken for sequencing was peripheral blood. As DNA, the CDR3 is TGTGCCAGCAGCTTGGTATTTTCACAGGGGAGCACAGATACGCAGTATTTT. Amino acid sequence: CASSLVFSQGSTDTQYF. Full variable domain (outside the CDR3, taken from reference TRBV7-2 and TRBJ2-3): GAGVSQSPSNKVTEKGKDVELRCDPISGHTALYWYRQSLGQGLEFLIYFQGNSAPDKSGLPSDRFSAERTGGSVSTLTIQRTQQEDSAVYLCASSLVFSQGSTDTQYFGPGTRLTVL.